The rows below give T cell receptor beta chains drawn from one sample of a study of cytomegalovirus exposure and HLA in healthy donors. The data were produced by immunoSEQ multiplex PCR, yet TCRdb's version contains in-frame clones alone and is incomplete. Here the sample spans about 98,000 clones, 87% being singletons. The specimen was PBMCs. All receptors derive from a woman aged 25-40 years in good health and CMV-seronegative. The conserved cysteine and the conserved F or W are not part of the CDR3 here.

V	J	CDR3
TRBV2	TRBJ1-4	ASRPGGFLEKLF
TRBV28	TRBJ2-5	ASSLWTGEGKTQY
TRBV6-6	TRBJ1-5	ASSSMVLGNQPQH
TRBV7-2	TRBJ2-6	ASSFLALAGANVLT
TRBV5-1	TRBJ1-5	ASSRDRGPNQPQH
TRBV13	TRBJ2-2	ASSLDRGRAGELF
TRBV15	TRBJ2-7	ATSRTGSQYEQY
TRBV7-2	TRBJ2-1	ASKRDNSYNEQF
TRBV5-6	TRBJ2-5	ASSLVALAEGVETQY
TRBV27	TRBJ1-2	ASRTKHEAFYGYT
TRBV28	TRBJ1-2	ASSELGGYT
TRBV13	TRBJ1-3	ASSFVQGGNTIY
TRBV2	TRBJ2-5	ASSEALARGETQY
TRBV19	TRBJ1-2	ASSIPGYGYT
TRBV15	TRBJ1-5	ATSRYDSEGAHQPQH
TRBV5-1	TRBJ2-1	ASSLGHPLDLAF
TRBV2	TRBJ2-1	ASSGERGGEQF
TRBV9	TRBJ2-5	ASSPRQDQETQY
TRBV5-8	TRBJ2-2	ASSHPDRSGELF
TRBV5-4	TRBJ2-5	ASSMSGGERETQY
TRBV2	TRBJ2-7	ASKSSGRDEQY
TRBV5-1	TRBJ2-6	ASSSEAGPPLSGANVLT
TRBV19	TRBJ2-7	ASSIAGVAYEQY
TRBV10-1	TRBJ1-2	ASSESAGGGYT
TRBV7-3	TRBJ1-1	ASSLNGNTEAF
TRBV10-2	TRBJ2-2	ASSEGLAGGWTGELF
TRBV10-3	TRBJ2-1	AISGRLGTNEQF
TRBV9	TRBJ2-7	AGRDRGLYEQY
TRBV5-1	TRBJ2-3	ASSPSGGITDTQY
TRBV5-1	TRBJ2-5	ASSWGVAGDETQY
TRBV2	TRBJ2-3	ASSGGTGSTDTQY
TRBV7-9	TRBJ1-2	ASSLGTGYGYT
TRBV28	TRBJ1-4	ASRNQGGRSTNEKLF
TRBV5-4	TRBJ2-7	ASSSPGQGAREQY
TRBV7-6	TRBJ2-7	ASSIQQGLNYEQY
TRBV5-5	TRBJ2-2	ASSSIEGVGELF
TRBV6-6	TRBJ2-7	ASMEDRGSYEQY
TRBV7-2	TRBJ2-3	ASSLVKDTQY
TRBV5-1	TRBJ2-1	ASSWRGYYNEQF
TRBV6-6	TRBJ2-5	ASSPPGGKAETQY
TRBV7-9	TRBJ1-5	ASSNHRVQSNQPQH
TRBV28	TRBJ2-1	ASRTLYRDRDYNEQF
TRBV27	TRBJ2-1	ASSSRYNEQF
TRBV28	TRBJ1-1	ASSDPGQTNTEAF
TRBV9	TRBJ2-1	ASSVEDWGQFNEQF
TRBV6-1	TRBJ1-2	ASSGTDGYT
TRBV29-1	TRBJ2-3	SVEAGTVPEQPRNTQY
TRBV5-6	TRBJ2-7	ASSEGAGVWYEQY
TRBV5-1	TRBJ2-2	ASSLPSGNTGELF
TRBV18	TRBJ2-1	ASSPPPPGSYNEQF